This T cell receptor beta chain was identified in a study of T cell repertoires in cytomegalovirus infection. For the study at large: CMV infection plus the matching HLA type was flagged by public TCR beta signatures.

Findings of the study overall: Cumulative frequency (of public TCR beta family members) identified carriers of CMV plus the relevant HLA. The ex vivo response showed dominance by HLA-C-restricted CMV-specific TCR beta clonotypes.

TCRdb analysed the reads with MiXCR anew, one entry per CDR3 protein. The sample holds about 130,000 distinct CDR3 sequences; 20% to 30% are singletons and the top ten take 30% to 40%. The CDR3 consists of 19 residues. J gave up 0 bases and V 4 bases, and 15 bases lay outside the gene matches. Germline CDR1 is SGHTA and CDR2 is FQGNSA. This clonotype was counted ten times or more. The antigen remains unidentified. Material for sequencing was PBMCs, sequenced either directly or after in vitro stimulation (not recorded which). The receptor was isolated from a human donor in good health (CMV status not recorded). Some clones in this sample may be carry-over from other donors' samples. The J gene is TRBJ1-5, the V gene TRBV7-2; 7 positions match TRBD1. CDR3 coding DNA: TGTGCCAGCAGCTCCCGACCTCCAGGGGGGGCTTATAGCAATCAGCCCCAGCATTTT. Its protein product is CASSSRPPGGAYSNQPQHF.